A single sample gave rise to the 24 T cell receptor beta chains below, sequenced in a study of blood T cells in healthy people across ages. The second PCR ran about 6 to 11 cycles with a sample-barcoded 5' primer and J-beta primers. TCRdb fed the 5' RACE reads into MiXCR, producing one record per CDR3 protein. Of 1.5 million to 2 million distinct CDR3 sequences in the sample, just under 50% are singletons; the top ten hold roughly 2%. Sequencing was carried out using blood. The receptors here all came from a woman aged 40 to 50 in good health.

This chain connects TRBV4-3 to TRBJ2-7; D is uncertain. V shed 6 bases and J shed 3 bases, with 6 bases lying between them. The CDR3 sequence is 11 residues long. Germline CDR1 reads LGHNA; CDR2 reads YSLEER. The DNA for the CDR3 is TGCGCCAGCAGGGACCTCTACGAGCAGTACTTC. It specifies CASRDLYEQYF.

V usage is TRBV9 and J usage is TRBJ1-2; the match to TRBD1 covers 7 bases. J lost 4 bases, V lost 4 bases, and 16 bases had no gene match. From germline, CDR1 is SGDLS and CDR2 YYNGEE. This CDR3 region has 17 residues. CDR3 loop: CASSPPLRQGGGYGYTF. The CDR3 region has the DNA TGTGCCAGCAGCCCTCCACTACGACAGGGAGGGGGCTATGGCTACACCTTC.

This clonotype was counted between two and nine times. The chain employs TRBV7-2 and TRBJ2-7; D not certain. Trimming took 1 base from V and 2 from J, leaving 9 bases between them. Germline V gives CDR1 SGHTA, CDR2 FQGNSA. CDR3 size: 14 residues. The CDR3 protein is CASSLGGKPYEQYF. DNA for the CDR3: TGTGCCAGCAGCTTAGGCGGCAAACCCTACGAGCAGTACTTC.

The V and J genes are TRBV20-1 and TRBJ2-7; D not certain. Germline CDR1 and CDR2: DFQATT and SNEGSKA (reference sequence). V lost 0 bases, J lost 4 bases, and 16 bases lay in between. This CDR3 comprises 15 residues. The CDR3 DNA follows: TGCAGTGCTAGAGATAGGGCAGCCCCCGGGTACGAGCAGTACTTC. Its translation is CSARDRAAPGYEQYF.

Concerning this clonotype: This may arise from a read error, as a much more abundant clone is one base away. CDR3 amino acids: CASNLVASGAETQYF. DNA for the CDR3: TGTGCCAGCAACTTAGTAGCGTCCGGGGCAGAGACCCAGTACTTC. The chain links TRBV7-2 to TRBJ2-5, with D perhaps matching TRBD1 or TRBD2 (5 bases each). The CDR3 consists of 15 residues. The germline V gene has CDR1 SGHTA and CDR2 FQGNSA. Drawing the rest from reference TRBV7-2 and TRBJ2-5, the complete variable domain is GAGVSQSPSNKVTEKGKDVELRCDPISGHTALYWYRQSLGQGLEFLIYFQGNSAPDKSGLPSDRFSAERTGGSVSTLTIQRTQQEDSAVYLCASNLVASGAETQYFGPGTRLLVL.

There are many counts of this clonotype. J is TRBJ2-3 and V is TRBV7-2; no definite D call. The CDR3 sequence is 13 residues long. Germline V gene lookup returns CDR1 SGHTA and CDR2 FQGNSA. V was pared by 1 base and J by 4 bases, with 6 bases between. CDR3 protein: CASSLVGSDTQYF. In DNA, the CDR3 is TGTGCCAGCAGCTTAGTGGGGTCAGATACGCAGTATTTT.

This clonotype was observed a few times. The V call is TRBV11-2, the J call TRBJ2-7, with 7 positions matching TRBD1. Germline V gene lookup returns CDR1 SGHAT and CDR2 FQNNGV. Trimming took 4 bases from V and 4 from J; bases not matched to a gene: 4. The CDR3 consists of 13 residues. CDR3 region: CASSSQGLYEQYF. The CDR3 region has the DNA TGTGCCAGCAGCTCACAGGGGTTGTACGAGCAGTACTTC.

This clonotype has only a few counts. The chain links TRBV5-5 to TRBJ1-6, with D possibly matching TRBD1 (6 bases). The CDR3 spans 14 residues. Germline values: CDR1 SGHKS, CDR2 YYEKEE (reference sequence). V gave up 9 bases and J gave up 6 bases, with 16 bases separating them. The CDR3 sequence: CATMQGQSNSPLHF. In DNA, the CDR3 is TGTGCCACCATGCAGGGGCAGAGTAATTCACCCCTCCACTTT.

The CDR3 DNA is TGCAGTGCTAGTCCCGCGTTGGGGTCGATCCAAGAGACCCAGTACTTC. It translates to CSASPALGSIQETQYF. V and J are TRBV20-1 and TRBJ2-5; the D is unclear. The CDR3 loop spans 16 amino acids. The V and J ends lost 3 bases and 1 base respectively, with 18 bases between them. The germline CDR1 and CDR2 sequences are DFQATT and SNEGSKA (reference sequence).

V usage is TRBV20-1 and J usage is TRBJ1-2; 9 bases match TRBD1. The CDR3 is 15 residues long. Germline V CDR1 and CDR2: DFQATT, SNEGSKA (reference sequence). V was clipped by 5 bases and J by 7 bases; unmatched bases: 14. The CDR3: CSAGSPGTGYSGYTF. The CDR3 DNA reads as TGCAGTGCTGGAAGTCCCGGGACAGGGTATAGTGGCTACACCTTC.

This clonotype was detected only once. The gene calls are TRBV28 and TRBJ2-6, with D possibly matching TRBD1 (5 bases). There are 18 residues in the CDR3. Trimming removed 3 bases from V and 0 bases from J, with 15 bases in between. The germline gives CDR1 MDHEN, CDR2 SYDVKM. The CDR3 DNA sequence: TGTGCCAGCAGTTTTTCACTAAGGGGTTCCTCTGGGGCCAACGTCCTGACTTTC. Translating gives CASSFSLRGSSGANVLTF. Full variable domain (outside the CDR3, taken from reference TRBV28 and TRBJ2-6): DVKVTQSSRYLVKRTGEKVFLECVQDMDHENMFWYRQDPGLGLRLIYFSYDVKMKEKGDIPEGYSVSREKKERFSLILESASTNQTSMYLCASSFSLRGSSGANVLTFGAGSRLTVL.

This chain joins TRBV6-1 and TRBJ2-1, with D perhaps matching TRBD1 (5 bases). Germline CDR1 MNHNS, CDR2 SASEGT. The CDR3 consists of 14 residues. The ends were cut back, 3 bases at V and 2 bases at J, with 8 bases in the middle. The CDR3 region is CASSDDSTYNEQFF. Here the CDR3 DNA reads TGTGCCAGCAGTGATGACAGTACCTACAATGAGCAGTTCTTC.

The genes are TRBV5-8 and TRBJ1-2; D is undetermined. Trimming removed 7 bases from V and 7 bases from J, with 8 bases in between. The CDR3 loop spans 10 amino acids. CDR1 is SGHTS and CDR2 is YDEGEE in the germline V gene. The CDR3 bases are TGTGCCAGCTACAATGGTGGCTACACCTTC. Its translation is CASYNGGYTF.

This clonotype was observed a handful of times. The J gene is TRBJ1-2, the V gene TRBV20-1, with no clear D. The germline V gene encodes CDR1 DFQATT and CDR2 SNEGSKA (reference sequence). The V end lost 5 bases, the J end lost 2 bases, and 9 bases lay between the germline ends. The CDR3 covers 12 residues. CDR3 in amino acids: CSAVTPNYGYTF. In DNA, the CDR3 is TGCAGTGCTGTCACACCGAACTATGGCTACACCTTC.

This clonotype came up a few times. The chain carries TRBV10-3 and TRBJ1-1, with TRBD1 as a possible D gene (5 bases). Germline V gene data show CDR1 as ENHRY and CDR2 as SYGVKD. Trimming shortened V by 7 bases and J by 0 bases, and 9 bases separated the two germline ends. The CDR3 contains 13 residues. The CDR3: CAITEGLNTEAFF. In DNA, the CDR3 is TGTGCCATCACCGAGGGACTGAACACTGAAGCTTTCTTT.

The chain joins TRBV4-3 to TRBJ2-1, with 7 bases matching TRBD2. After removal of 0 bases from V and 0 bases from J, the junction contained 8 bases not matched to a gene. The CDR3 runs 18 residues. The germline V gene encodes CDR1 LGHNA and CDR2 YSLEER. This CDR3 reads CASSQDRDGGSSYNEQFF. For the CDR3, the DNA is TGCGCCAGCAGCCAAGATAGGGACGGGGGGAGCTCCTACAATGAGCAGTTCTTC.

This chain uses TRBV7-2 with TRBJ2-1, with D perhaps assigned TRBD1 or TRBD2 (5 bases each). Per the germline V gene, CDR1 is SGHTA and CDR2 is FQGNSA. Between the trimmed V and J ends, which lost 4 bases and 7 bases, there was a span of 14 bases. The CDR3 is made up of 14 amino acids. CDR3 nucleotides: TGTGCCAGCAGCTGGGGGAGCCTGGTGAATGAGCAGTTCTTC. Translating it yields CASSWGSLVNEQFF.

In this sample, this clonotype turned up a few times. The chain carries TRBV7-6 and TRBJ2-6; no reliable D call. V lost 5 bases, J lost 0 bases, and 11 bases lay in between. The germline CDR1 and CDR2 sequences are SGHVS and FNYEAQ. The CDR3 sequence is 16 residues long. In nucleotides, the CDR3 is TGTGCCAGCAGCCTAATTGCAAGCTCTGGGGCCAACGTCCTGACTTTC. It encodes CASSLIASSGANVLTF.

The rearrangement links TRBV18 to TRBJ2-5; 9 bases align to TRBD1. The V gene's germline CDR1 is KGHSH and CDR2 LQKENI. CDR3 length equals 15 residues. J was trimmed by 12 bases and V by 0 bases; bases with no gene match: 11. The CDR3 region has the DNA TGTGCCAGCTCACCACCAGGGACAGGGCGGTACGAGAAGTACTTC. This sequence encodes CASSPPGTGRYEKYF.

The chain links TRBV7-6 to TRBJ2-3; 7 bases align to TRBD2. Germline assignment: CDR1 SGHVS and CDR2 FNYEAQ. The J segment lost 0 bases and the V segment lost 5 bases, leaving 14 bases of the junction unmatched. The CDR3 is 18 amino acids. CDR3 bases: TGTGCCAGCAGCCGGGGGAGGGTAAGAGCCGACAGCACAGATACGCAGTATTTT. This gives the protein CASSRGRVRADSTDTQYF.

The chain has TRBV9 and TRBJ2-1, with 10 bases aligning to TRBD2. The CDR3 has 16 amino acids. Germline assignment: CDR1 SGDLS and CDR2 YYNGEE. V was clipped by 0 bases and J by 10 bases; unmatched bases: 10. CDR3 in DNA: TGTGCCAGCAGCGTAGTGGCTAGCGGGGGTGGGCGCGAGCAGTTCTTC. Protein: CASSVVASGGGREQFF.

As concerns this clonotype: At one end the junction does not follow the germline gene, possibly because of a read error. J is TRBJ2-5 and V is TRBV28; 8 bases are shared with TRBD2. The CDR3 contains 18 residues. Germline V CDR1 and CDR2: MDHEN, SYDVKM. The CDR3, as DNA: TGCGCCAGCCCCCCAACGGGAGGGGCCCTCTCGGTTGAGGAGACCCAGTACTTC. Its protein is CASPPTGGALSVEETQYF.

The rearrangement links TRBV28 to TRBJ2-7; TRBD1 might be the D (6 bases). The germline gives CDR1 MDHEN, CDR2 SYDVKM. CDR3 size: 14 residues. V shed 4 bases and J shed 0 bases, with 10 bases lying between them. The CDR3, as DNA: TGTGCCAGCAGTTCGGTAGGGGGCTCCTACGAGCAGTACTTC. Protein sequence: CASSSVGGSYEQYF.

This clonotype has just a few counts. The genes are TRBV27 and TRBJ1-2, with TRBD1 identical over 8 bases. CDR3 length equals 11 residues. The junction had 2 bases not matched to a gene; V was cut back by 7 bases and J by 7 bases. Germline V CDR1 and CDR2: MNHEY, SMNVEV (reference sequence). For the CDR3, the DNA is TGTGCCAGCACAGGGGGCGGTGGCTACACCTTC. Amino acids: CASTGGGGYTF.